This paragraph reports one TCR beta chain. What this receptor recognizes is not known. The record has no base qualities; no much larger clone is one base away. These data come from a study of blood T cell repertoires in COVID-19 (dated by TCRdb to the early 2020s). In terms of the full investigation: The collaborator samples originated in the United States, Italy and Spain and spanned the acute and convalescent phases of COVID-19. Where available, HLA class I and class II types were obtained from metadata supplied by the sample provider rather than from assay-based typing. Deeply sampled blood TCRbeta repertoires from subjects exposed to, actively infected with, or recovered from COVID-19 were included in the dataset. The samples were drawn from the first 160 participants of the ongoing ImmuneRACE study and from 1,254 subjects provided by 6 global collaborators. A freely available public database, intended as a resource for researchers studying the immune response to SARS-CoV-2, is where the repertoires were released. The prospective study material was composed of cDNA or gDNA derived from T cells, B-cell-depleted T cells, or PBMCs. The sample metadata nearly always contained a de-identified subject ID, COVID-19 status, age in years and sex.

TCRbeta CDR3 regions were amplified from genomic DNA using the immunoSEQ Assay, a bias-controlled multiplex PCR. Concerning the study's data processing: Within the assay, amplification of reference gene primers was used to estimate how many nucleated cells each sample contained. To quantify the absolute abundance of each unique TCRbeta CDR3 rearrangement, sequence reads were collapsed and filtered. For each sample, productive Simpson clonality was calculated as the square root of Simpson's diversity index over productive rearrangements. In TCRdb, the immuneACCESS table is reduced to in-frame sequences with V and J assigned. These tables do not hold every clone; where another copy was compared, an unresolved V gene accounts for under half, and the others remain unexplained. The V and J calls and the clone size are those of that table, but D and trimming were determined from the DNA. Recorded for this sample are fewer than 200,000 clones; around three quarters of them occurred a single time. In total, the top ten clones hold roughly 8.6% of the sample.

Collaborating institutions collected whole blood in K2EDTA tubes following their own protocols. Collaborator samples were shipped for TCRbeta analysis as frozen whole blood, isolated PBMCs, or DNA extracted from either sample type. Here is what the overall study found, with its caveats: The quantity of clinical and demographic metadata differed by source and by participant and was supplied without curation.

The receptor was isolated from a man aged 55 to 70 with acute or convalescent COVID-19. Sequenced input: peripheral blood.

The CDR3 is CASSLTSAGRNTEAFF. In nucleotides, the sequence is TGTGCCAGCAGCTTAACCTCCGCGGGCCGGAACACTGAAGCTTTCTTT. The rearrangement combines TRBV7-3 with TRBJ1-1; no D gene is confidently identified. The CDR3, cysteine through phenylalanine, is 16 amino acids long. CDR3 DNA only is kept here, 48 bases in frame from base 1. Trimming costs V 0 bases and J 1 base, and their ends lie 12 bases apart. The CDR1 and CDR2 encoded by the germline V gene are SGHTA and FQGTGA.